This T cell receptor (beta chain) was sequenced in a study of OX40 agonist ivuxolimab in advanced cancers. Profiling relied on immunoSEQ multiplex PCR, and the TCRdb table lists in-frame clones only, not all of them. The data contain about 68,000 clones, roughly 84% of them seen just once; the ten biggest clones take up 1.6%. Trimming cost V 8 bases and J 3 bases, with 18 bases left between them. The CDR3 consists of 15 residues. Germline CDR1 SNHLY, CDR2 FYNNEI. This specimen was CD4+ or CD8+ T cells sorted from blood, taken in a trial of the OX40 agonist ivuxolimab. The chain recombines TRBV2 with TRBJ2-3, with D tentatively TRBD2 (6 bases). The source is an adult with an advanced solid tumor such as melanoma, head and neck, liver or kidney cancer. CDR3 bases: TGTGCCAGCCACCCCGGGAGCGGACGAACAGATACGCAGTATTTT. Protein product: CASHPGSGRTDTQYF. Using reference TRBV2 and TRBJ2-3 for the parts outside the CDR3, the full variable domain is EPEVTQTPSHQVTQMGQEVILRCVPISNHLYFYWYRQILGQKVEFLVSFYNNEISEKSEIFDDQFSVERPDGSNFTLKIRSTKLEDSAMYFCASHPGSGRTDTQYFGPGTRLTVL.